Following are 21 T cell receptor beta chains from one sample sequenced in a study of cytomegalovirus exposure and HLA in healthy donors (dated by TCRdb to the late 2010s). The protocol used for the library was the immunoSEQ multiplex PCR assay. A mixture of 60 forward primers for TCR Vbeta segments and 13 reverse primers for TCR Jbeta segments was used in the multiplex PCR. Not all clones reach the TCRdb copy of this immuneACCESS table, which keeps in-frame sequences only. Checked studies attribute under half of the gap to unresolved V genes and leave the rest unexplained. The sample includes about 160,000 clones, with 70% to 80% observed a single time. The ten largest clones add up to 4.3% of the sample. Sequencing was done on a sample of PBMCs. All receptors derive from a man aged 40-49 years in good health and CMV-seronegative.

This clone has a handful of counts. The chain has TRBV13 and TRBJ1-1; maybe TRBD1 (5 bases). Germline CDR1 PRHDT, CDR2 FYEKMQ (reference sequence). The germline V and J ends were trimmed by 5 bases and 1 base, with 17 bases remaining between them. The CDR3 totals 16 residues. The CDR3, as DNA: TGTGCCAGCAGCCTGTTTACCCAGGGAACGAACACTGAAGCTTTCTTT. Translated: CASSLFTQGTNTEAFF.

This clone was counted between two and nine times. This chain uses TRBV2 with TRBJ1-1, with 7 bases identical to TRBD1. V gave up 4 bases and J gave up 1 base; unmatched junction bases: 6. Germline-derived CDR1 and CDR2 are SNHLY and FYNNEI. The CDR3 runs 15 residues. The CDR3 sequence is CASSVPQGRNTEAFF. CDR3 coding DNA: TGTGCCAGCAGTGTCCCACAGGGGAGGAACACTGAAGCTTTCTTT.

The chain carries TRBV5-1 and TRBJ2-5; D possibly corresponds to TRBD1 (5 bases). With 0 bases removed from V and 4 bases from J, the gap between germline ends came to 13 bases. From germline, CDR1 is SGHRS and CDR2 YFSETQ. CDR3 length equals 15 residues. CDR3 bases: TGCGCCAGCAGCTTGGTGGGGCCACAGAGAGAGACCCAGTACTTC. This encodes CASSLVGPQRETQYF. Complete variable domain (other parts from reference TRBV5-1 and TRBJ2-5): KAGVTQTPRYLIKTRGQQVTLSCSPISGHRSVSWYQQTPGQGLQFLFEYFSETQRNKGNFPGRFSGRQFSNSRSEMNVSTLELGDSALYLCASSLVGPQRETQYFGPGTRLLVL.

In DNA, the CDR3 is TGCAGCGCTGGGCCTCAGGGGAAGGATGGCTACACCTTC. Translated: CSAGPQGKDGYTF. The chain combines TRBV29-1 with TRBJ1-2; the D gene is possibly TRBD1 (6 bases). The CDR3 extends over 13 amino acids. V dropped 7 bases and J dropped 6 bases, with 18 bases sitting between them. Germline V gene sequence: CDR1 SQVTM, CDR2 ANQGSEA.

This chain links TRBV6-1 with TRBJ2-7; D possibly corresponds to TRBD2 (5 bases). Trimming cost V 6 bases and J 3 bases, with 12 bases left between them. Germline-derived CDR1 and CDR2 are MNHNS and SASEGT. There are 13 residues in the CDR3. The CDR3 coding sequence is TGTGCCAGCAGCAGGACTGGGGACTACGAGCAGTACTTC. This encodes CASSRTGDYEQYF.

V and J are TRBV2 and TRBJ2-3, with D uncertain. V was pared by 5 bases and J by 10 bases, with 13 bases between. Looked up from germline, CDR1 is SNHLY and CDR2 is FYNNEI. The CDR3 spans 12 residues. The CDR3 DNA sequence: TGTGCCAGCAGTTTCGAAGCCAGCGCGCAGTATTTT. Amino acids: CASSFEASAQYF.

This clone showed up just a few times. The CDR3 is CATSRSGTAQETQYF. CDR3 nucleotides: TGTGCCACCAGCAGATCGGGAACAGCCCAAGAGACCCAGTACTTC. V usage is TRBV15 and J usage is TRBJ2-5; weak D call: TRBD2 (5 bases). The CDR3 extends over 15 amino acids. Looked up from germline, CDR1 is LNHNV and CDR2 is YYDKDF (reference sequence). The V end lost 2 bases, the J end lost 1 base, and 11 bases lay between the germline ends.

This clone came up a few times. This chain links TRBV6-1 with TRBJ2-2; 10 nucleotides align to TRBD1. Germline loops: CDR1 MNHNS, CDR2 SASEGT. This CDR3 comprises 15 residues. V lost 4 bases and J lost 3; bases outside the gene matches: 2. The CDR3, as DNA: TGTGCCAGCAGTGGTGGGACAGGGGACACCGGGGAGCTGTTTTTT. It yields the protein CASSGGTGDTGELFF.

The V call is TRBV28, the J call TRBJ2-7; 8 bases line up with TRBD1. CDR3 length: 15 amino acids. The germline V gene encodes CDR1 MDHEN and CDR2 SYDVKM. The V gene end was trimmed by 6 bases and the J gene end by 3 bases; junction bases not matched to a gene: 10. The CDR3 DNA sequence: TGTGCCAGCAGAGGAAACAGGGGGATACTCTACGAGCAGTACTTC. As protein: CASRGNRGILYEQYF.

This clone came up a few times. V and J are TRBV13 and TRBJ2-3, with TRBD2 matching 8 bases. The CDR3 has 18 amino acids. V lost 3 bases to trimming and J lost 0 bases; unmatched junction nucleotides: 11. Germline V gene data show CDR1 as PRHDT and CDR2 as FYEKMQ (reference sequence). The CDR3 nucleotides are TGTGCCAGCAGCTTTGGGCTAGCGGGTTCCTCTAGCACAGATACGCAGTATTTT. This encodes CASSFGLAGSSSTDTQYF.

This clone has a single count. V is TRBV15 and J is TRBJ1-5, with D perhaps TRBD1 (5 bases). Germline lookup yields CDR1 LNHNV and CDR2 YYDKDF (reference sequence). Between the trimmed V and J ends, which lost 3 bases and 4 bases, there was a span of 7 bases. This CDR3 is 13 amino acids long. The CDR3: CATSSGANQPQHF. CDR3 bases: TGTGCCACCAGCAGTGGGGCAAATCAGCCCCAGCATTTT.

This clone was seen once. The rearrangement links TRBV6-1 to TRBJ1-5; D gene uncertain. V was pared by 2 bases and J by 4 bases, with 9 bases between. The CDR3 contains 14 residues. The germline gives CDR1 MNHNS, CDR2 SASEGT. CDR3 region: CASSETRKNQPQHF. In nucleotides, the CDR3 is TGTGCCAGCAGTGAAACCAGGAAAAATCAGCCCCAGCATTTT.

The V and J genes are TRBV4-1 and TRBJ2-1; a weak D match, TRBD2 (6 bases). The germline V gene has CDR1 MGHRA and CDR2 YSYEKL. V lost 0 bases and J lost 4, with 10 bases in between. The CDR3 covers 15 residues. The CDR3, as DNA: TGCGCCAGCAGCCAAGATAGCGGCAGTTACAATGAGCAGTTCTTC. Translating gives CASSQDSGSYNEQFF.

The chain uses TRBV29-1 and TRBJ2-2; 7 bases are a match to TRBD1. This CDR3 region has 13 residues. Germline V gives CDR1 SQVTM, CDR2 ANQGSEA. V dropped 6 bases and J dropped 5; count of bases not matched to a gene: 6. The CDR3 reads CSVRQGSTGELFF. The CDR3 DNA reads TGCAGCGTCCGACAGGGAAGTACCGGGGAGCTGTTTTTT.

The chain couples TRBV5-1 to TRBJ2-3; D might be TRBD1 (6 bases). This CDR3 is built from 16 residues. Germline CDR1 and CDR2: SGHRS and YFSETQ. The germline V and J ends were trimmed by 3 bases and 6 bases, with 20 bases remaining between them. The DNA of the CDR3 is TGCGCCAGCAGCTCGAGACAGGCCCATATGTTGGATACGCAGTATTTT. Amino acids: CASSSRQAHMLDTQYF.

The chain employs TRBV7-2 and TRBJ1-2, with no clear D. Trimming took off 4 bases at V and 8 bases at J, with 26 bases between the two ends. The CDR3 is 17 residues long. The germline V gene has CDR1 SGHTA and CDR2 FQGNSA. The CDR3 reads CASSSFMSDGNHRGYTF. Written as DNA, the CDR3 is TGTGCCAGCAGCTCCTTTATGTCGGACGGGAACCATAGGGGCTACACCTTC. The full variable domain, in which reference TRBV7-2 and TRBJ1-2 provide the parts outside the CDR3, is GAGVSQSPSNKVTEKGKDVELRCDPISGHTALYWYRQSLGQGLEFLIYFQGNSAPDKSGLPSDRFSAERTGGSVSTLTIQRTQQEDSAVYLCASSSFMSDGNHRGYTFGSGTRLTVV.

The chain carries TRBV10-3 and TRBJ2-7; D gene ambiguous. Germline assignment: CDR1 ENHRY and CDR2 SYGVKD. Trimming left V 5 bases short and J 3 bases short, with 5 bases between. The length of the CDR3 is 11 residues. This CDR3 reads CAISSGYEQYF. The CDR3 region has the DNA TGTGCCATCAGTTCAGGCTACGAGCAGTACTTC.

This clone was detected a few times. The V call is TRBV5-1, the J call TRBJ2-6; D gene ambiguous. The CDR3 is 16 residues long. Germline-derived CDR1 and CDR2 are SGHRS and YFSETQ. The V gene lost 5 bases and the J gene lost 0 bases, with 12 bases spanning the gap. CDR3: CASSQTTGSGANVLTF. CDR3 DNA: TGCGCCAGCAGTCAAACTACCGGCTCTGGGGCCAACGTCCTGACTTTC.

V and J are TRBV6-1 and TRBJ2-7; possibly TRBD1 for D (5 bases). Between the trimmed V and J ends, which lost 7 bases and 0 bases, there was a span of 13 bases. CDR1 and CDR2 from the germline V gene are MNHNS and SASEGT. CDR3 length: 14 amino acids. The CDR3 DNA reads TGTGCCAGCACCGACAGTGGGATCTCCTACGAGCAGTACTTC. This encodes CASTDSGISYEQYF.

With regard to this clone: Compared with germline, one end of the junction differs, possibly owing to a read error. The CDR3 here is CAWSLTGSNQPQHF. The DNA of the CDR3 is TGTGCCTGGAGTTTGACAGGGAGCAATCAGCCTCAGCATTTT. The gene calls are TRBV30 and TRBJ1-5, with 7 bases matching TRBD1. The germline V gene encodes CDR1 GTSNPN and CDR2 SVGIG (reference sequence). CDR3 size: 14 residues.

The V and J genes are TRBV2 and TRBJ2-5, with TRBD1 matching 9 bases. CDR3 size: 14 residues. V gave up 3 bases and J gave up 11 bases; unmatched junction bases: 10. From germline, CDR1 is SNHLY and CDR2 FYNNEI. CDR3 nucleotides: TGTGCCAGCAGTGACACCGACAGGGGGAGAGTTCAGTACTTC. Translated: CASSDTDRGRVQYF.